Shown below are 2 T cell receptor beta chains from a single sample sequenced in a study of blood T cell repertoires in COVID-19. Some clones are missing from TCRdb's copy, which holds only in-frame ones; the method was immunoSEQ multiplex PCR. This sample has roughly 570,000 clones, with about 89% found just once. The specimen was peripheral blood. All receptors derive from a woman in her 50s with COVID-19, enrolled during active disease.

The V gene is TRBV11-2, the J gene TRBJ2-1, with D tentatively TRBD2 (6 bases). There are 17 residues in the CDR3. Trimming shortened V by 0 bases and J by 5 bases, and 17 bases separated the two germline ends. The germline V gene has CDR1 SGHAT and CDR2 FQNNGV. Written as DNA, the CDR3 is TGTGCCAGCAGCTTAGAGTTACGGGGGTGGCGAAACAATGAGCAGTTCTTC. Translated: CASSLELRGWRNNEQFF.

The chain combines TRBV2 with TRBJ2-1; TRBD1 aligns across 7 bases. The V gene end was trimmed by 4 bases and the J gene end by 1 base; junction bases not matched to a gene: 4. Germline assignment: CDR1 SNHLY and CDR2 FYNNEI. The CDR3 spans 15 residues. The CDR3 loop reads CASSVDRSSYNEQFF. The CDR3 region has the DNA TGTGCCAGCAGTGTGGACAGGTCTTCCTACAATGAGCAGTTCTTC.